The 21 T cell receptor beta chains presented below share a single source sample, sequenced in a study of cytomegalovirus exposure and HLA in healthy donors. PCR primers comprised 60 Vbeta and 13 Jbeta primers. Produced via immunoSEQ multiplex PCR; TCRdb's table is partial and in-frame only. The sample comprises about 150,000 clones, about 85% of which are singletons, and 2.3% rests with the top ten. Sequences were obtained from PBMCs. The receptors were gathered from a woman between 18 and 29 years old in good health and CMV-seronegative.

The rearrangement links TRBV30 to TRBJ1-4, with D perhaps matching TRBD1 (5 bases). This CDR3 is 14 amino acids long. V lost 0 bases and J 4 bases, leaving 9 bases between the germline ends. Germline values: CDR1 GTSNPN, CDR2 SVGIG (reference sequence). The CDR3, as DNA: TGTGCCTGGAGTGTGGTAGGGGTTAATGAAAAACTGTTTTTT. This translates into CAWSVVGVNEKLFF.

This chain links TRBV7-2 with TRBJ1-1, with no clear D. The CDR3 length is 15 residues. V gave up 3 bases and J gave up 0 bases, with 11 bases separating them. Germline loops: CDR1 SGHTA, CDR2 FQGNSA. The CDR3 here is CASSFSRSMNTEAFF. In nucleotides, the CDR3 is TGTGCCAGCAGCTTTTCGCGGTCAATGAACACTGAAGCTTTCTTT. Full variable domain (outside the CDR3, taken from reference TRBV7-2 and TRBJ1-1): GAGVSQSPSNKVTEKGKDVELRCDPISGHTALYWYRQSLGQGLEFLIYFQGNSAPDKSGLPSDRFSAERTGGSVSTLTIQRTQQEDSAVYLCASSFSRSMNTEAFFGQGTRLTVV.

In this sample, this clone turned up once. V and J are TRBV29-1 and TRBJ1-2, with D perhaps matching TRBD1 (6 bases). There are 14 residues in the CDR3. CDR1 and CDR2 from the germline V gene are SQVTM and ANQGSEA. The ends were cut back, 3 bases at V and 4 bases at J, with 15 bases in the middle. CDR3 region: CSVDSGRGVYGYTF. CDR3 DNA: TGCAGCGTTGACTCTGGCAGGGGAGTCTATGGCTACACCTTC.

Written as DNA, the CDR3 is TGTGCCAGCAGCTCTCTCGGGGGCTCTGGGGCCAACGTCCTGACTTTC. It yields the protein CASSSLGGSGANVLTF. This sequence joins TRBV11-2 and TRBJ2-6, with D perhaps matching TRBD2 (6 bases). The germline V gene encodes CDR1 SGHAT and CDR2 FQNNGV. The V end lost 4 bases, the J end lost 0 bases, and 10 bases lay between the germline ends. CDR3 size: 16 residues.

V is TRBV5-4 and J is TRBJ2-3, with a weak D call TRBD2 (6 bases). The germline V gene encodes CDR1 SGHNT and CDR2 YYREEE (reference sequence). The CDR3 contains 15 residues. The ends were cut back, 4 bases at V and 1 base at J, with 13 bases in the middle. CDR3 loop: CASSQPWGGTDTQYF. CDR3 bases: TGTGCCAGCAGCCAGCCCTGGGGGGGCACAGATACGCAGTATTTT.

CDR3 sequence (DNA): TGTGCCAGCAGTCCGGCGGGAGCAGTCAATCAGCCCCAGCATTTT. Protein sequence: CASSPAGAVNQPQHF. V gene TRBV6-1 combines with J gene TRBJ1-5, with no clear D. The V end lost 5 bases, the J end lost 3 bases, and 14 bases lay between the germline ends. The V gene's germline CDR1 is MNHNS and CDR2 SASEGT. CDR3 length equals 15 residues.

This chain connects TRBV7-3 to TRBJ2-1; the D gene is possibly TRBD2 (6 bases). CDR3 length: 15 amino acids. V lost 2 bases, J lost 4 bases, and 12 bases lay in between. The germline V gene has CDR1 SGHTA and CDR2 FQGTGA. CDR3: CASSLLAGPYNEQFF. CDR3 nucleotides: TGTGCCAGCAGCTTATTGGCGGGGCCTTACAATGAGCAGTTCTTC.

The chain is built from TRBV14 and TRBJ1-4; 8 bases are a match to TRBD1. The junction had 7 bases not matched to a gene; V was cut back by 6 bases and J by 7 bases. Germline loops: CDR1 SGHDN, CDR2 FVKESK. CDR3 length: 14 amino acids. CDR3 sequence reads: CASRRAGGSEKLFF. The CDR3 DNA follows: TGTGCCAGCAGGAGGGCAGGGGGCAGTGAAAAACTGTTTTTT.

The rearrangement joins TRBV13 to TRBJ2-7, with no clear D. The germline V gene encodes CDR1 PRHDT and CDR2 FYEKMQ (reference sequence). V was cut by 5 bases and J by 0 bases, with 5 bases left in between. CDR3 length: 12 amino acids. The CDR3 nucleotides are TGTGCCAGCAGCCCTAGCTCCTACGAGCAGTACTTC. Amino acids: CASSPSSYEQYF.

The V and J genes are TRBV6-5 and TRBJ1-1, with D perhaps TRBD1 (5 bases). Trimming pared 0 bases from V and 6 bases from J, leaving 17 bases between. Germline V CDR1 and CDR2: MNHEY, SVGAGI. This CDR3 spans 16 amino acids. CDR3 in DNA: TGTGCCAGCAGTTACTCGATAGTATTCCAGGGATCTGAAGCTTTCTTT. Protein sequence: CASSYSIVFQGSEAFF.

The chain joins TRBV5-5 to TRBJ2-2; 7 positions agree with TRBD1. The J segment lost 0 bases and the V segment lost 0 bases, leaving 14 bases of the junction unmatched. Germline assignment: CDR1 SGHKS and CDR2 YYEKEE (reference sequence). CDR3 size: 20 residues. In DNA, the CDR3 is TGTGCCAGCAGCTTGGTCCCACAGGGGACCTCTACCTCGAACACCGGGGAGCTGTTTTTT. Protein product: CASSLVPQGTSTSNTGELFF.

V usage is TRBV7-9 and J usage is TRBJ1-4; the match to TRBD1 covers 10 bases. The CDR3 spans 15 residues. Germline loops: CDR1 SEHNR, CDR2 FQNEAQ (reference sequence). V lost 5 bases, J lost 7 bases, and 7 bases stayed unmatched. Here the CDR3 DNA reads TGTGCCAGCAGCCCGACAGGGGGCGGGAGTGAAAAACTGTTTTTT. Residues: CASSPTGGGSEKLFF.

The chain's CDR3 is CASSLYLNTEAFF. DNA of the CDR3: TGTGCCAGCAGCTTGTATCTGAACACTGAAGCTTTCTTT. The chain couples TRBV11-1 to TRBJ1-1; D is unclear. The V end was cut by 3 bases, the J end by 0 bases, with 5 bases between. The CDR3 loop spans 13 amino acids. The germline gives CDR1 SGHAT, CDR2 FQDESV (reference sequence).

The J gene is TRBJ2-7, the V gene TRBV6-1, with 11 bases that match TRBD2. Germline loops: CDR1 MNHNS, CDR2 SASEGT. Unmatched junction bases numbered 2, after V lost 2 bases and J lost 2 bases. The CDR3 has 15 amino acids. CDR3 loop: CASSETSGRPYEQYF. The DNA of the CDR3 is TGTGCCAGCAGTGAAACTAGCGGGAGACCCTACGAGCAGTACTTC.

The chain has TRBV18 and TRBJ2-5; 8 positions match TRBD2. The germline CDR1 and CDR2 sequences are KGHSH and LQKENI. CDR3 length equals 15 residues. V dropped 8 bases and J dropped 2; count of bases not matched to a gene: 10. CDR3 protein: CASRTPLADQETQYF. DNA of the CDR3: TGTGCCAGCCGCACGCCACTAGCGGATCAAGAGACCCAGTACTTC.

J is TRBJ2-5 and V is TRBV10-3, with 9 bases matching TRBD2. The CDR3 has 15 amino acids. The ends lost 6 bases at V and 5 bases at J; junction bases unmatched: 10. Germline CDR1 and CDR2: ENHRY and SYGVKD. CDR3 DNA sequence: TGTGCCATCAGCCTGGCTGCGGGAGGGGGGGAGACCCAGTACTTC. Protein: CAISLAAGGGETQYF.

This clone was seen once. The rearrangement uses TRBV5-1 and TRBJ2-6; maybe TRBD2 (6 bases). V gave up 3 bases and J gave up 2 bases, with 15 bases separating them. The CDR3 consists of 17 residues. Germline lookup yields CDR1 SGHRS and CDR2 YFSETQ. The CDR3 DNA reads TGCGCCAGCAGCTCAGCGGCGGGGACGGCTGGGGCCAACGTCCTGACTTTC. As protein: CASSSAAGTAGANVLTF.

The chain links TRBV27 to TRBJ2-7; TRBD2 matches at 9 bases. The V and J ends lost 1 base and 2 bases, in that order; junction bases with no gene match: 3. This CDR3 contains 15 residues. CDR1 is MNHEY, CDR2 SMNVEV, per germline (reference sequence). The CDR3 bases are TGTGCCAGCAGTTTATTGGGCGGGAGGGCCTACGAGCAGTACTTC. Its translation: CASSLLGGRAYEQYF.

The chain couples TRBV19 to TRBJ2-7, with a tentative D call TRBD2 (5 bases). CDR3 length: 14 amino acids. Germline V gene data show CDR1 as LNHDA and CDR2 as SQIVND (reference sequence). Trimming removed 4 bases from V and 2 bases from J, with 12 bases in between. CDR3 protein: CASSRVAPPYEQYF. In DNA, the CDR3 is TGTGCCAGTAGTAGGGTAGCGCCGCCCTACGAGCAGTACTTC.

This clone was recorded a few times. The rearrangement links TRBV10-1 to TRBJ2-2, with a tentative D call TRBD1 (5 bases). This CDR3 contains 13 residues. The germline V gene encodes CDR1 WNHNN and CDR2 SYGVQD (reference sequence). The V and J ends lost 3 bases and 3 bases respectively, with 5 bases between them. The CDR3 region is CASSDRDTGELFF. In DNA, the CDR3 is TGCGCCAGCAGTGACAGGGACACCGGGGAGCTGTTTTTT.

This clone was detected only once. The chain uses TRBV27 and TRBJ1-6; D perhaps matches TRBD1 (6 bases). The CDR3 is 15 amino acids. V lost 4 bases, J lost 7 bases, and 14 bases lay in between. The germline V gene encodes CDR1 MNHEY and CDR2 SMNVEV (reference sequence). The CDR3 reads CASSSGALPNSPLHF. The CDR3 region has the DNA TGTGCCAGCAGTTCAGGGGCCCTACCCAATTCACCCCTCCACTTT.